What follows are 4 T cell receptor beta chains derived from one specimen sequenced in a study of blood T cell repertoires in COVID-19. Sequencing was performed with immunoSEQ multiplex PCR; in TCRdb, only in-frame clones are kept and a portion is missing. Of roughly 96,000 clones listed, about 80% are singletons. Sample: peripheral blood. These receptors all stem from a man older than 75 with acute or convalescent COVID-19.

This chain links TRBV18 with TRBJ2-3, with D hard to call. The CDR3 runs to 12 residues. The V gene lost 8 bases and the J gene lost 1 base, with 7 bases spanning the gap. CDR1 and CDR2 from the germline V gene are KGHSH and LQKENI. The DNA for the CDR3 is TGTGCCAGCGGCCCTGGCACAGATACGCAGTATTTT. This encodes CASGPGTDTQYF.

V is TRBV3-1 (or the pseudogene TRBV3-2) and J is TRBJ1-2, with 9 bases lining up with TRBD1. The germline CDR1 and CDR2 sequences are LGHDT and YNNKEL (reference sequence). Unmatched junction bases numbered 1, after V lost 0 bases and J lost 2 bases. The CDR3 consists of 15 residues. CDR3 protein: CASSQDDRGNYGYTF. CDR3 coding DNA: TGTGCCAGCAGCCAAGATGACAGGGGGAACTATGGCTACACCTTC.

The chain joins TRBV20-1 to TRBJ2-7; D is possibly TRBD2 (5 bases). Germline-derived CDR1 and CDR2 are DFQATT and SNEGSKA (reference sequence). This CDR3 comprises 11 residues. V was pared by 3 bases and J by 4 bases, with 7 bases between. CDR3 in DNA: TGCAGTGCTAGGGACTTGTACGAGCAGTACTTC. Its protein product is CSARDLYEQYF.

The V call is TRBV12-3 or TRBV12-4, the J call TRBJ1-6; the D is unclear. The CDR3 has 12 residues. V lost 8 bases and J lost 10, with 12 bases in between. CDR3 DNA: TGTGCCAGCGGCCAGGTGGGCTCACCCCTCCACTTT. Translation: CASGQVGSPLHF.